The 20 T cell receptor beta chains presented below share a single source sample, sequenced in a study of cytomegalovirus exposure and HLA in healthy donors. It was with 60 Vbeta and 13 Jbeta primers that the PCR ran. The method was immunoSEQ multiplex PCR; TCRdb's version includes in-frame clones alone and lacks a portion of them. This sample yields some 62,000 clones, of which 80% to 90% are seen a single time; less than 1.5% belongs to the top ten. Material for sequencing was PBMCs. The receptors stem from a man aged 18 to 30 in good health and CMV-seronegative.

This clone was seen more than once but under ten times. The rearrangement links TRBV11-3 to TRBJ2-7, with 12 bases lining up with TRBD1. The CDR3 is 14 amino acids. V lost 6 bases and J lost 5; bases outside the gene matches: 5. Germline V lookup: CDR1 SGHNT, CDR2 YENEEA. The CDR3 DNA reads TGTGCCAGCAGGGATGGGACAGGGGGCAACGAGCAGTACTTC. It encodes CASRDGTGGNEQYF.

This clone was picked up a small number of times. This chain connects TRBV18 to TRBJ1-2; D may be TRBD1 (6 bases). Germline values: CDR1 KGHSH, CDR2 LQKENI. CDR3 length: 14 amino acids. The V and J ends lost 3 bases and 2 bases respectively, with 10 bases between them. Here the CDR3 reads CASSPDRQNYGYTF. The DNA for the CDR3 is TGTGCCAGCTCACCGGACAGACAAAACTATGGCTACACCTTC.

The V call is TRBV27, the J call TRBJ1-2; 7 nucleotides agree with TRBD1. Looked up from germline, CDR1 is MNHEY and CDR2 is SMNVEV (reference sequence). Losses at the gene ends were 5 bases for V and 4 bases for J; bases not matched to a gene: 7. This CDR3 is 14 amino acids long. This CDR3 is CASSLGRQGYGYTF. CDR3 bases: TGTGCCAGCAGTCTAGGGCGACAGGGCTATGGCTACACCTTC.

J is TRBJ1-1 and V is TRBV5-1; D is perhaps TRBD1 (6 bases). CDR1 is SGHRS and CDR2 is YFSETQ in the germline V gene. Trimming removed 4 bases at V and 7 bases at J, with 17 bases between. The CDR3 is 14 amino acids. This CDR3 is CASSDRFKGVEAFF. CDR3 sequence (DNA): TGCGCCAGCAGCGATAGGTTTAAGGGGGTTGAAGCTTTCTTT.

The sample holds one count of this clone. V gene TRBV28 combines with J gene TRBJ2-7, with a tentative D call TRBD1 (5 bases). The V and J ends lost 5 bases and 3 bases respectively, with 17 bases between them. CDR1 and CDR2 from the germline V gene are MDHEN and SYDVKM. This CDR3 has 15 residues. This CDR3 reads CASSLTMTAGYEQYF. CDR3 DNA: TGTGCCAGCAGTCTCACTATGACAGCAGGCTACGAGCAGTACTTC. The full variable domain, its missing parts supplied by reference TRBV28 and TRBJ2-7, is DVKVTQSSRYLVKRTGEKVFLECVQDMDHENMFWYRQDPGLGLRLIYFSYDVKMKEKGDIPEGYSVSREKKERFSLILESASTNQTSMYLCASSLTMTAGYEQYFGPGTRLTVT.

The chain is built from TRBV5-6 and TRBJ2-3; tentatively, D is TRBD2 (6 bases). Trimming took off 3 bases at V and 1 base at J, with 9 bases between the two ends. This CDR3 spans 14 amino acids. The germline V gene has CDR1 SGHDT and CDR2 YYEEEE. In DNA, the CDR3 is TGTGCCAGCAGCTGGGACTTTCGCACAGATACGCAGTATTTT. It codes for CASSWDFRTDTQYF.

This clone came up once. The DNA for the CDR3 is TGTGCCAGCAGTAGCGAGAGCAATCAGCCCCAGCATTTT. Encoded protein: CASSSESNQPQHF. V is TRBV28 and J is TRBJ1-5; D is ambiguous. Germline V gene data show CDR1 as MDHEN and CDR2 as SYDVKM. Trimming shortened V by 5 bases and J by 1 base, and 6 bases separated the two germline ends. The CDR3 extends over 13 amino acids.

Only one count was recorded for this clone. The chain recombines TRBV7-3 with TRBJ2-7; 7 nucleotides match TRBD1. CDR1 is SGHTA, CDR2 FQGTGA, per germline. Trimming at V came to 3 bases and at J to 5 bases, leaving 1 base not matched to a gene. The CDR3 has 12 amino acids. CDR3 region: CASSFQGDEQYF. The CDR3 DNA reads as TGTGCCAGCAGCTTTCAGGGGGACGAGCAGTACTTC.

The chain employs TRBV4-1 and TRBJ1-2, with 8 bases that match TRBD1. The CDR3 runs 13 residues. The ends lost 1 base at V and 5 bases at J; junction bases unmatched: 0. Germline CDR1 MGHRA, CDR2 YSYEKL. DNA for the CDR3: TGCGCCAGCAGCCAAGGGACAGGGTATGGCTACACCTTC. As protein: CASSQGTGYGYTF.

The CDR3 loop reads CASSLPDSHQPQHF. CDR3 sequence (DNA): TGTGCCAGCAGTCTCCCTGACAGTCATCAGCCCCAGCATTTT. V and J are TRBV28 and TRBJ1-5; weak D call: TRBD1 (5 bases). Looked up from germline, CDR1 is MDHEN and CDR2 is SYDVKM. The CDR3 contains 14 residues. The V and J ends lost 5 bases and 5 bases respectively, with 13 bases between them. Using reference TRBV28 and TRBJ1-5 for the parts outside the CDR3, the full variable domain is DVKVTQSSRYLVKRTGEKVFLECVQDMDHENMFWYRQDPGLGLRLIYFSYDVKMKEKGDIPEGYSVSREKKERFSLILESASTNQTSMYLCASSLPDSHQPQHFGDGTRLSIL.

The CDR3 is CASSPSALDRYTF. The CDR3 DNA follows: TGTGCCAGCTCCCCCTCGGCCCTAGACCGCTACACCTTC. This chain connects TRBV6-1 to TRBJ1-2; D unclear. Trimming stripped 8 bases from V and 9 bases from J, with 19 bases between. Germline lookup yields CDR1 MNHNS and CDR2 SASEGT. The CDR3 loop spans 13 amino acids.

V is TRBV18 and J is TRBJ2-1; tentative D call: TRBD1 (5 bases). V gave up 3 bases and J gave up 7 bases, with 13 bases separating them. Germline CDR1 and CDR2: KGHSH and LQKENI. The CDR3 contains 14 residues. This CDR3 is CASSPTNQGNEQFF. The CDR3 DNA sequence: TGTGCCAGCTCACCTACAAACCAGGGTAATGAGCAGTTCTTC.

The chain is built from TRBV25-1 and TRBJ2-5; 8 positions match TRBD1. Germline trimming cut 1 base from V and 6 bases from J; bases unmatched to any gene: 4. Germline values: CDR1 MGHDK, CDR2 SYGVNS. There are 14 residues in the CDR3. The CDR3 is CASSESGGVKTQYF. The CDR3 nucleotides read TGTGCCAGCAGTGAATCAGGGGGCGTAAAGACCCAGTACTTC.

The chain carries TRBV15 and TRBJ1-4; a possible D gene is TRBD1 (6 bases). CDR1 and CDR2 (germline): LNHNV, YYDKDF (reference sequence). The CDR3 contains 14 residues. V gave up 5 bases and J gave up 4 bases, with 11 bases separating them. CDR3 bases: TGTGCCACCAGCTCTCCAGGGGTTAATGAAAAACTGTTTTTT. Translated, it gives CATSSPGVNEKLFF.

The V and J genes are TRBV11-2 and TRBJ1-1; D remains unclear. CDR3 length: 14 amino acids. Germline lookup yields CDR1 SGHAT and CDR2 FQNNGV. V lost 5 bases and J lost 2, with 12 bases in between. The CDR3 reads CASSPLADNTEAFF. In DNA, the CDR3 is TGTGCCAGCAGCCCGTTGGCGGATAACACTGAAGCTTTCTTT.

In its sample, this clone was seen a few times. J is TRBJ2-5 and V is TRBV4-1; 7 nucleotides match TRBD1. The CDR3 extends over 16 amino acids. Germline CDR1 reads MGHRA; CDR2 reads YSYEKL. The ends lost 0 bases at V and 0 bases at J; junction bases unmatched: 4. The DNA for the CDR3 is TGCGCCAGCAGCCAAGAAGGGACAGTATACCAAGAGACCCAGTACTTC. This encodes CASSQEGTVYQETQYF.

The chain joins TRBV29-1 to TRBJ2-7; 7 bases map to TRBD2. The CDR3 runs 15 residues. Unmatched junction bases numbered 15, after V lost 4 bases and J lost 6 bases. Germline V gene data show CDR1 as SQVTM and CDR2 as ANQGSEA. The CDR3 sequence: CSVASGQEWGGEQYF. CDR3 bases: TGCAGCGTTGCATCTGGGCAGGAATGGGGGGGCGAGCAGTACTTC.

The J gene is TRBJ1-2, the V gene TRBV7-9, with D possibly TRBD1 on 5 matching bases. Germline lookup yields CDR1 SEHNR and CDR2 FQNEAQ (reference sequence). Trimming took 5 bases from V and 2 from J, leaving 12 bases between them. This CDR3 has 14 amino acids. This chain's CDR3 is CASSQRDRNYGYTF. CDR3 DNA sequence: TGTGCCAGCAGCCAAAGAGACAGAAACTATGGCTACACCTTC.

The sample holds one count of this clone. The rearrangement joins TRBV18 to TRBJ2-7, with D possibly being TRBD1 (6 bases). The V end lost 2 bases, the J end lost 0 bases, and 8 bases lay between the germline ends. This CDR3 contains 14 residues. The V gene's germline CDR1 is KGHSH and CDR2 LQKENI. CDR3 DNA: TGTGCCAGCTCACCAGGGGACAACTCCTACGAGCAGTACTTC. This gives the protein CASSPGDNSYEQYF.

This clone occurred a few times. The rearrangement links TRBV19 to TRBJ1-2; D is ambiguous. Germline assignment: CDR1 LNHDA and CDR2 SQIVND (reference sequence). The CDR3 loop spans 14 amino acids. V was clipped by 5 bases and J by 4 bases, with 14 bases between them. CDR3 region: CASSGEGRVYGYTF. The CDR3 DNA follows: TGTGCCAGTAGTGGGGAGGGTCGGGTCTATGGCTACACCTTC.